Below, one T cell receptor (beta chain) is given with its context. This sample is drawn from a study of blood T cell repertoires in COVID-19. Study as a whole: PBMCs, B-cell-depleted T cells, or T cells were the source of the cDNA or gDNA that made up the material.

Original analysis: Reference gene primers were amplified, and this amplification served to estimate nucleated cell counts. The method was immunoSEQ multiplex PCR; TCRdb's version includes in-frame clones alone and lacks a portion of them. The V and J calls and clone size come from that table; D and trimming were worked out from the DNA. Of a few hundred thousand clones in the sample, roughly 90% were seen once. The CDR3 runs to 17 residues. The V segment lost 1 base and the J segment 2 bases; nucleotides outside the gene matches: 6. Germline CDR1 and CDR2: SGHTS and YDEGEE. The chain joins TRBV5-8 to TRBJ2-6; 7 nucleotides line up with TRBD1. Sequencing input: peripheral blood. The sequence derives from a man aged 25 to 45 with active or convalescent COVID-19. The CDR3 sequence is CASSLMTGKPGANVLTF. As DNA, the CDR3 is TGTGCCAGCAGCTTGATGACAGGGAAGCCTGGGGCCAACGTCCTGACTTTC. The whole variable domain, remainder taken from reference TRBV5-8 and TRBJ2-6, is EAGVTQSPTHLIKTRGQQATLRCSPISGHTSVYWYQQALGLGLQFLLWYDEGEERNRGNFPPRFSGRQFPNYSSELNVNALELEDSALYLCASSLMTGKPGANVLTFGAGSRLTVL.